This T cell receptor beta chain appears in the sequencing data of a study of T-cell reconstitution after alpha-beta-depleted transplantation in children. J gave up 0 bases and V 9 bases, and 18 bases lay outside the gene matches. Looked up from germline, CDR1 is KGHDR and CDR2 is SFDVKD. This CDR3 has 19 residues. As regards this clonotype: What it binds is not known.

Unique molecular identifiers were used to barcode this TCRbeta library. In TCRdb, the PCR reads were re-called with MiXCR into one record per CDR3 protein. The sample consists of 530,000 or so distinct CDR3 sequences, 20% to 30% of them appearing once. Study observations and caveats: It was reported that alpha-beta T cells came from several hundred expanded graft clones (about two months after transplant). Surviving recipient T cells and intrathymic progenitors accounted for some patients' high TCRbeta diversity at day 60. The main origin of T-cell counts and diversity one year after transplant was newly produced T cells.

The receptor was isolated from a boy under two years old with Wiskott-Aldrich syndrome, due to receive a stem cell transplant. This material consisted of PBMCs, taken before TCRalphabeta/CD19-depleted stem cell transplant. The chain joins TRBV24-1 to TRBJ2-2, with TRBD2 matching 7 bases. The CDR3 is CATGAPGGGTITNTGELFF. The CDR3 nucleotides read TGTGCCACCGGAGCTCCTGGCGGGGGAACAATTACGAACACCGGGGAGCTGTTTTTT.